A selection of T cell receptor beta chains follows, all from one sample in a study of CD8+ T cells in alopecia areata. Sequenced by immunoSEQ multiplex PCR; TCRdb stores in-frame clones only, minus some. The sample has about 11,000 clones; around 60% are singletons. Sequences were obtained from skin. These receptor sequences come from a human donor with alopecia areata. Each CDR3 is given with its conserved first and last residue. D genes are given only for firm matches. Rows may omit the clone size; those that give it use once, few, many or a size class.

J gene	clone size	D gene	V gene	CDR3 length	CDR3 protein	CDR3 DNA
TRBJ1-3	NA	TRBD1	TRBV29-1	13	CSVGTGIGNTIYF	TGCAGCGTGGGGACAGGGATTGGAAACACCATATATTTT
TRBJ2-3	NA	TRBD1	TRBV2	15	CASSDVQGAADTQYF	TGTGCCAGCAGTGATGTCCAGGGGGCAGCAGATACGCAGTATTTT
TRBJ2-2	few	NA	TRBV7-3	13	CASSMTDAGELFF	TGTGCCAGCAGCATGACGGACGCCGGGGAGCTGTTTTTT
TRBJ1-2	NA	TRBD1	TRBV27	14	CASSQGQGGSGYTF	TGTGCCAGCAGCCAAGGACAGGGGGGTAGTGGCTACACCTTC
TRBJ2-7	NA	NA	TRBV27	13	CASSGTISYEQYF	TGTGCCAGCAGTGGGACGATCTCCTACGAGCAGTACTTC
TRBJ2-2	once	TRBD1	TRBV10-3	14	CATCTGGGTGELFF	TGTGCCACCTGCACAGGGGGCGGGACCGGGGAGCTGTTTTTT
TRBJ1-1	few	NA	TRBV6-5	14	CASSSLGLNTEAFF	TGTGCCAGCAGTTCCCTGGGACTTAACACTGAAGCTTTCTTT
TRBJ2-6	NA	NA	TRBV5-1	16	CASSSGVVSGANVLTF	TGCGCCAGCAGCTCTGGGGTCGTCTCTGGGGCCAACGTCCTGACTTTC
TRBJ1-1	NA	NA	TRBV18	14	CASSPPGTNTEAFF	TGTGCCAGCTCACCACCGGGAACGAACACTGAAGCTTTCTTT
TRBJ1-1	few	NA	TRBV5-1	12	CASSEGYNMAFF	TGCGCCAGCAGCGAGGGTTATAATATGGCTTTCTTT
TRBJ2-3	few	NA	TRBV4-3	15	CASSQKVRFTDTQYF	TGCGCCAGCAGCCAAAAAGTCAGGTTCACAGATACGCAGTATTTT
TRBJ1-1	once	TRBD1	TRBV4-1	15	CASSQPTTGATEAFF	TGCGCCAGCAGCCAACCAACAACAGGGGCCACTGAAGCTTTCTTT
TRBJ2-6	NA	NA	TRBV18	15	CASSPNHSGANVLTF	TGTGCCAGCTCACCGAACCACTCTGGGGCCAACGTCCTGACTTTC
TRBJ2-3	NA	NA	TRBV9	14	CASSLPEVTDTQYF	TGTGCCAGCAGCCTTCCCGAGGTCACAGATACGCAGTATTTT
TRBJ2-1	NA	TRBD2	TRBV5-6	16	CASSFSPAGVYNEQFF	TGTGCCAGCAGCTTTAGCCCAGCGGGAGTCTACAATGAGCAGTTCTTC
TRBJ1-2	NA	TRBD1	TRBV5-1	15	CASSWTGASGYGYTF	TGCGCCAGCAGCTGGACAGGGGCTTCCGGCTATGGCTACACCTTC